The 25 T cell receptor beta chains in this list originate from one sample, sequenced in a study of T cell responses to AZD1222 COVID-19 vaccine. The data were produced by immunoSEQ multiplex PCR, yet TCRdb's version contains in-frame clones alone and is incomplete. The sample gives nearly 110,000 clones, more than 80% of which show up once; about 6.6% is in the top ten. Source: peripheral blood, taken on day 0 of AZD1222 vaccination. These receptors originate from an adult in good health.

The genes are TRBV13 and TRBJ2-1; 11 nucleotides agree with TRBD1. Losses at the gene ends were 5 bases for V and 3 bases for J; bases not matched to a gene: 3. From germline, CDR1 is PRHDT and CDR2 FYEKMQ (reference sequence). The CDR3 is 15 residues long. The CDR3 region is CASSAGTGGYNEQFF. The CDR3 bases are TGTGCCAGCAGCGCCGGGACAGGGGGCTACAATGAGCAGTTCTTC.

The chain uses TRBV29-1 and TRBJ2-7; D not resolved. The germline V gene encodes CDR1 SQVTM and CDR2 ANQGSEA. V was cut by 7 bases and J by 0 bases, with 10 bases left in between. The CDR3 length is 12 residues. CDR3 region: CSAGTFSYEQYF. CDR3 nucleotide sequence: TGCAGCGCGGGCACTTTCTCCTACGAGCAGTACTTC.

The rearrangement uses TRBV4-1 and TRBJ1-5; 7 nucleotides line up with TRBD1. Germline values: CDR1 MGHRA, CDR2 YSYEKL. The ends lost 3 bases at V and 6 bases at J; junction bases unmatched: 14. The CDR3 extends over 17 amino acids. The CDR3 is CASSQGDFDRVGQPQHF. CDR3 sequence (DNA): TGCGCCAGCAGCCAGGGGGACTTCGACAGGGTTGGTCAGCCCCAGCATTTT.

J is TRBJ1-2 and V is TRBV28, with 7 bases that match TRBD1. Germline assignment: CDR1 MDHEN and CDR2 SYDVKM. The CDR3 is made up of 13 amino acids. The V and J ends lost 7 bases and 2 bases, in that order; junction bases with no gene match: 4. The CDR3 region has the DNA TGTGCCAGCACCAGGGGGGCGAACTATGGCTACACCTTC. It codes for CASTRGANYGYTF.

The CDR3 protein is CASSLGPHTGELFF. The CDR3, as DNA: TGTGCCAGCAGCTTGGGACCTCACACCGGGGAGCTGTTTTTT. The chain employs TRBV7-2 and TRBJ2-2; D possibly matches TRBD1 or TRBD2 (5 bases each). Looked up from germline, CDR1 is SGHTA and CDR2 is FQGNSA. The CDR3 is 14 residues long. With 3 bases removed from V and 3 bases from J, the gap between germline ends came to 8 bases.

This chain joins TRBV11-3 and TRBJ2-5; D is ambiguous. The CDR3 is 15 residues long. From germline, CDR1 is SGHNT and CDR2 YENEEA. Trimming pared 1 base from V and 3 bases from J, leaving 12 bases between. CDR3 amino acids: CASSLGGRTEETQYF. CDR3 nucleotides: TGTGCCAGCAGCTTAGGAGGCAGGACCGAAGAGACCCAGTACTTC. Drawing the rest from reference TRBV11-3 and TRBJ2-5, the complete variable domain is EAGVVQSPRYKIIEKKQPVAFWCNPISGHNTLYWYLQNLGQGPELLIRYENEEAVDDSQLPKDRFSAERLKGVDSTLKIQPAELGDSAVYLCASSLGGRTEETQYFGPGTRLLVL.

The chain is built from TRBV28 and TRBJ1-1; tentative D call: TRBD1 (5 bases). The CDR3 runs 13 residues. V was clipped by 7 bases and J by 1 base, with 10 bases between them. CDR1 is MDHEN and CDR2 is SYDVKM in the germline V gene. For the CDR3, the DNA is TGTGCCAGCAACTCAGGGAGGAACACTGAAGCTTTCTTT. As protein: CASNSGRNTEAFF.

V gene TRBV19 combines with J gene TRBJ1-2, with TRBD1 identical over 8 bases. The CDR3 spans 13 residues. Germline lookup yields CDR1 LNHDA and CDR2 SQIVND (reference sequence). The J segment lost 3 bases and the V segment lost 5 bases, leaving 2 bases of the junction unmatched. CDR3 residues: CASSATGDYGYTF. CDR3 DNA: TGTGCCAGTAGTGCGACAGGGGACTATGGCTACACCTTC.

This sequence joins TRBV7-2 and TRBJ2-1, with D uncertain. Germline assignment: CDR1 SGHTA and CDR2 FQGNSA. The V end was cut by 6 bases, the J end by 5 bases, with 14 bases between. CDR3 length: 14 amino acids. CDR3 protein: CASSFGRAHNEQFF. For the CDR3, the DNA is TGTGCCAGCAGTTTCGGCCGCGCTCACAATGAGCAGTTCTTC.

This rearrangement joins TRBV18 to TRBJ2-1, with TRBD2 matching over 13 bases. Per the germline V gene, CDR1 is KGHSH and CDR2 is LQKENI. The V segment lost 5 bases and the J segment 8 bases; nucleotides outside the gene matches: 6. This CDR3 region has 15 residues. CDR3 nucleotide sequence: TGTGCCAGCTCAGGACTAGCGGGAGTAGTATATGAGCAGTTCTTC. As protein: CASSGLAGVVYEQFF.

The J gene is TRBJ2-3, the V gene TRBV5-1; 12 bases map to TRBD2. This CDR3 has 16 amino acids. Looked up from germline, CDR1 is SGHRS and CDR2 is YFSETQ. The junction had 10 bases not matched to a gene; V was cut back by 3 bases and J by 8 bases. CDR3 bases: TGCGCCAGCAGCTCCCGGACTAGCGGGAAATCGGGTACGCAGTATTTT. Translating it yields CASSSRTSGKSGTQYF.

Concerning this clone: A much bigger clone sits one base away, suggesting this may be a read error. The same CDR3 can be traced to other DNA sequences in this sample. V and J are TRBV5-1 and TRBJ2-7, with D possibly matching TRBD1 (6 bases). The CDR3 length is 15 residues. From germline, CDR1 is SGHRS and CDR2 YFSETQ. CDR3 amino acids: CASSPRDTTPYEQYF. DNA for the CDR3: TGCGCCAGCAGCCCCCGGGACACGACACCCTACGAGCAGTATTTC.

V gene TRBV7-2 combines with J gene TRBJ1-2; D is unresolved. Germline CDR1 is SGHTA and CDR2 is FQGNSA. Trimming left V 1 base short and J 1 base short, with 7 bases between. This CDR3 has 14 residues. CDR3 residues: CASSLGRINYGYTF. The CDR3 bases are TGTGCCAGCAGCTTAGGCAGGATTAACTATGGCTACACCTTC.

The chain combines TRBV19 with TRBJ2-1; D perhaps matches TRBD2 (6 bases). V lost 3 bases, J lost 1 base, and 10 bases lay in between. This CDR3 is built from 15 residues. Germline loops: CDR1 LNHDA, CDR2 SQIVND (reference sequence). The CDR3 DNA reads as TGTGCCAGTAGTATCGTGGAGGGGTCCTACAATGAGCAGTTCTTC. Its translation is CASSIVEGSYNEQFF.

The CDR3 sequence is CASSQDARDSYQPQHF. The DNA for the CDR3 is TGCGCCAGCAGCCAAGATGCCCGGGACTCCTATCAGCCCCAGCATTTT. The rearrangement uses TRBV4-1 and TRBJ1-5, with D perhaps matching TRBD1 (5 bases). V lost 0 bases, J lost 5 bases, and 14 bases lay in between. Germline CDR1 and CDR2: MGHRA and YSYEKL. The CDR3 is 16 residues long.

The chain is built from TRBV5-1 and TRBJ1-2, with D perhaps TRBD1 (6 bases). V lost 0 bases, J lost 8 bases, and 11 bases lay in between. Germline V gives CDR1 SGHRS, CDR2 YFSETQ. The CDR3 has 13 amino acids. This CDR3 is CASSLDRVYGYTF. CDR3 sequence (DNA): TGCGCCAGCAGCTTGGACAGGGTTTACGGCTACACCTTC.

The J gene is TRBJ1-2, the V gene TRBV5-1, with 10 bases lining up with TRBD1. Per the germline V gene, CDR1 is SGHRS and CDR2 is YFSETQ. The CDR3 is 13 residues long. After removal of 5 bases from V and 6 bases from J, the junction contained 4 bases not matched to a gene. CDR3 in DNA: TGCGCCAGCAGACCGGACAGGGGGGATGGCTACACCTTC. It yields the protein CASRPDRGDGYTF.

The CDR3, as DNA: TGTGCCAGTAGTACCCCAGCTGGCGTTGAGTACGAGCAGTACTTC. Translating gives CASSTPAGVEYEQYF. The V gene is TRBV19, the J gene TRBJ2-7; no reliable D call. CDR1 LNHDA and CDR2 SQIVND come from the germline V gene (reference sequence). Trimming pared 4 bases from V and 4 bases from J, leaving 17 bases between. CDR3 size: 15 residues.

The CDR3 region is CASSIGLGIANYGYTF. In DNA form, the CDR3 reads TGTGCCAGTAGTATAGGGTTGGGGATTGCGAACTATGGCTACACCTTC. The rearrangement links TRBV19 to TRBJ1-2, with D unclear. CDR1 is LNHDA and CDR2 is SQIVND in the germline V gene (reference sequence). This CDR3 is 16 amino acids long. The ends were cut back, 1 base at V and 2 bases at J, with 14 bases in the middle.

The chain joins TRBV9 to TRBJ1-2, with a weak D call TRBD1 (5 bases). The V and J ends lost 7 bases and 5 bases respectively, with 15 bases between them. The CDR3 length is 13 residues. Germline lookup yields CDR1 SGDLS and CDR2 YYNGEE. CDR3 sequence: CASGRDGLYGYTF. The CDR3, as DNA: TGTGCCAGCGGCCGGGACGGTCTGTATGGCTACACCTTC.

The genes are TRBV28 and TRBJ2-2; 7 nucleotides agree with TRBD1. This CDR3 contains 15 residues. J gave up 3 bases and V 6 bases, and 7 bases lay outside the gene matches. CDR1 and CDR2 (germline): MDHEN, SYDVKM. This CDR3 is CASSGPGQYTGELFF. The CDR3 DNA reads TGTGCCAGCAGCGGCCCGGGACAGTACACCGGGGAGCTGTTTTTT.

This clone was observed a handful of times. The chain carries TRBV7-2 and TRBJ2-7; D is tentatively TRBD1 or TRBD2 (5 bases each). Germline V lookup: CDR1 SGHTA, CDR2 FQGNSA. The CDR3 is made up of 16 amino acids. V lost 2 bases to trimming and J lost 0 bases, with 14 bases between them. This CDR3 reads CASSLSLGVSSYEQYF. The DNA for the CDR3 is TGTGCCAGCAGCTTATCTCTGGGGGTGAGCTCCTACGAGCAGTACTTC.

V and J are TRBV11-3 and TRBJ1-2, with no clear D. Germline V gene data show CDR1 as SGHNT and CDR2 as YENEEA. The CDR3 covers 17 residues. V dropped 5 bases and J dropped 4 bases, with 23 bases sitting between them. In DNA, the CDR3 is TGTGCCAGCAGCCCCAGAAGGGTTGAGGGTGAGATCTATGGCTACACCTTC. Translation gives CASSPRRVEGEIYGYTF.

The rearrangement joins TRBV18 to TRBJ2-7; perhaps D is TRBD1 or TRBD2 (5 bases each). Trimming removed 6 bases at V and 3 bases at J, with 12 bases between. The germline CDR1 and CDR2 sequences are KGHSH and LQKENI. There are 13 residues in the CDR3. The CDR3 protein is CASSPGGGYEQYF. The DNA of the CDR3 is TGTGCCAGCTCTCCGGGTGGGGGCTACGAGCAGTACTTC.

The rearrangement joins TRBV28 to TRBJ1-2; 8 bases agree with TRBD1. CDR1 and CDR2 (germline): MDHEN, SYDVKM. V lost 5 bases and J lost 8; bases outside the gene matches: 10. The CDR3 contains 14 residues. Here the CDR3 reads CASSTGQGRPGYTF. For the CDR3, the DNA is TGTGCCAGCAGTACAGGACAGGGTCGGCCCGGCTACACCTTC.